The entry below gives a single T cell receptor (beta chain) sequence along with its context. What it binds is not known. Per germline, CDR1 SGHTA and CDR2 FQGTGA. V lost 4 bases, J lost 1 base, and 4 bases stayed unmatched. CDR3 length equals 14 residues. This entry is derived from a study of T cell clones after liver transplantation. Clones were read by immunoSEQ multiplex PCR, and TCRdb kept only the in-frame ones, dropping some. Here the sample spans some 5,900 clones, about 32% being singletons. Alloreactive TCRbeta sequences came from sequencing proliferating CFSE-low cells in the MLR. The chain links TRBV7-3 to TRBJ2-7; 7 bases map to TRBD2. The sequence derives from a human patient who received a liver transplant. Some of the T cells may derive from the graft donor. The material sequenced was CD4+ T cells from cultured PBMCs. The CDR3 region has the DNA TGTGCCAGCAGCTCCCCCGGGAGGTCCTACGAGCAGTACTTC. This gives the protein CASSSPGRSYEQYF.